This T cell receptor (beta chain) was observed in a study of T cell responses to AZD1222 COVID-19 vaccine. The wider study: Second-dose intervals of approximately 4 or approximately 12 weeks were pooled.

Germline V gene sequence: CDR1 LGHNA, CDR2 YNFKEQ. V lost 6 bases and J lost 4, with 12 bases in between. This CDR3 contains 13 residues. This clone has only one observation. Its antigen remains unidentified. Study-wide results and caveats: After two AZD1222 doses, spike-specific TCR breadth and depth rose versus day 0. Baseline seropositivity characterized only a handful of AZD1222 recipients. With dominance at 160-218 and 743-854, vaccine-associated CD4 TCRs spanned spike.

TCRdb's copy holds only in-frame clones and misses some; the assay was immunoSEQ multiplex PCR. The sample has about 83,000 clones, 75% to 90% seen once; the top ten hold approximately 30%. This chain uses TRBV4-2 with TRBJ2-5; D is ambiguous. The sequence was obtained from an adult in good health. Here the sequenced sample was peripheral blood, taken on day 0 of AZD1222 vaccination. The chain's CDR3 is CASRGPVRETQYF. CDR3 sequence (DNA): TGTGCCAGCAGAGGCCCGGTGCGAGAGACCCAGTACTTC.